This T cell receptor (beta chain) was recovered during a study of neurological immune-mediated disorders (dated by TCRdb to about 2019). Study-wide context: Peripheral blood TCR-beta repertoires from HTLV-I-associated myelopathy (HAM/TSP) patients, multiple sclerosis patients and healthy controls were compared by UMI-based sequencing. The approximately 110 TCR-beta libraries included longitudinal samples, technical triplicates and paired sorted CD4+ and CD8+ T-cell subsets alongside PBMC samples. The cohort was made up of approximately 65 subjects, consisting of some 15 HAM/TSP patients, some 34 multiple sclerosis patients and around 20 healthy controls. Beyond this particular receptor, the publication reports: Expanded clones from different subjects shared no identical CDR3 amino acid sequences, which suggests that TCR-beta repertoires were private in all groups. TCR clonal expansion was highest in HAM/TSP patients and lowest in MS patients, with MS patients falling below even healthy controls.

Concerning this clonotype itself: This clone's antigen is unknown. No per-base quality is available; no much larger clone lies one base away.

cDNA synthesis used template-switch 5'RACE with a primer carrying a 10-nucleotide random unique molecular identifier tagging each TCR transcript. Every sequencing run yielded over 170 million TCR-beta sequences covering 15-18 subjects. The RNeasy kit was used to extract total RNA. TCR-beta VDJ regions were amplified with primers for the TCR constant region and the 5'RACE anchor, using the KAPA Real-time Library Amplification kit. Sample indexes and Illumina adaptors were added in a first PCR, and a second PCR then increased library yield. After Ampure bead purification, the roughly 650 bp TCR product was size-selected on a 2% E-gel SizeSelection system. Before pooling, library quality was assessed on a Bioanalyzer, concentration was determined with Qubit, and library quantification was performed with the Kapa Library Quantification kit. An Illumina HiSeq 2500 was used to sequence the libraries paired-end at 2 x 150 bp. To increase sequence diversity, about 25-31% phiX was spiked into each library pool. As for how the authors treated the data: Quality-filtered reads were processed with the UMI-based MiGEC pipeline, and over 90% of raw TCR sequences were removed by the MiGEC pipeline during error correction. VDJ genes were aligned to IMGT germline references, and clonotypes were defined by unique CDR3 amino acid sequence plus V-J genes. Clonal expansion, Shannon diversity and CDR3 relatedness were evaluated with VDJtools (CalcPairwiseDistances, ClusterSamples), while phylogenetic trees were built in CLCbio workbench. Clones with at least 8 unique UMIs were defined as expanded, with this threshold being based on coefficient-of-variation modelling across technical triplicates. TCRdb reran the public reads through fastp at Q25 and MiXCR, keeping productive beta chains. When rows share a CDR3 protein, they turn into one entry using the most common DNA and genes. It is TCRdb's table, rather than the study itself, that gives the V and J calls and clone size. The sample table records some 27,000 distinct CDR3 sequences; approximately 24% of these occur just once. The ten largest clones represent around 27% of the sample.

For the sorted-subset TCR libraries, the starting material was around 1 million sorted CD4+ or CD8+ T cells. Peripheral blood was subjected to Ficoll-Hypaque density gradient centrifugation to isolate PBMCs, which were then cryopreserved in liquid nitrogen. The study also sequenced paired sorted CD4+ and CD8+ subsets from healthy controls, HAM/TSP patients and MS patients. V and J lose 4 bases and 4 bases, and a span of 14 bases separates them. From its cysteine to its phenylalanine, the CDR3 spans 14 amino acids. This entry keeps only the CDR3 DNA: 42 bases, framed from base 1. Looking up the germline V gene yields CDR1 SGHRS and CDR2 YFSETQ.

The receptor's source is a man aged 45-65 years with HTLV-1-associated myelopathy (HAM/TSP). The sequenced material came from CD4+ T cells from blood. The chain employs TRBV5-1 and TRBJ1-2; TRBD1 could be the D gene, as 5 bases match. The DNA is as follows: TGCGCCAGCAGCCTGGCGGAGGGGCTCTATGGCTACACCTTC. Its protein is CASSLAEGLYGYTF.